This T cell receptor beta chain emerged from a study of beta chain features in type 1 diabetes. Study in general: Comparable age, gender and cell yields were observed in patients relative to healthy donors. Study-level results: For patients and controls alike, PCR might favor shorter templates to the same degree. Among patients, naive, central memory and Treg TCRB repertoires appeared more similar than among healthy donors. Among patients with Type 1 diabetes, TCRB CDR3s were moderately but significantly shorter in every one of the four CD4+ subsets.

This clone came up a few times. Its specificity is unknown. V was shortened by 3 bases and J by 7 bases, with 12 bases between the two germline ends. Germline V gene data show CDR1 as PRHDT and CDR2 as FYEKMQ (reference sequence). The CDR3 covers 14 residues. All of the isolated RNA was reverse transcribed, so expressed TCRB transcripts were sequenced. Sequenced by immunoSEQ multiplex PCR; TCRdb stores in-frame clones only, minus some. The sample has hundreds of thousands of clones, around an eighth seen once. Central memory, naive, regulatory and stem cell-like memory CD4+ cells were sorted by CD45RO/CCR7/CD25/CD127/CD95/CD27.

The chain couples TRBV13 to TRBJ1-4; a weak D match, TRBD1 (6 bases). Material: naive CD4+ T cells from blood. The clonotype originates from a man between 18 and 29 years old with type 1 diabetes. The CDR3 protein is CASSFGTKGEKLFF. The CDR3 nucleotides read TGTGCCAGCAGCTTCGGGACAAAAGGTGAAAAACTGTTTTTT. The variable domain in full, with the rest retrieved from reference TRBV13 and TRBJ1-4, is AAGVIQSPRHLIKEKRETATLKCYPIPRHDTVYWYQQGPGQDPQFLISFYEKMQSDKGSIPDRFSAQQFSDYHSELNMSSLELGDSALYFCASSFGTKGEKLFFGSGTQLSVL.